Below are 2 T cell receptor beta chains sequenced from a single sample in a study of OX40 agonist ivuxolimab in advanced cancers. The method was immunoSEQ multiplex PCR; TCRdb's version includes in-frame clones alone and lacks a portion of them. This table has some 30,000 clones, roughly 87% appearing once. Specimen: CD4+ or CD8+ T cells sorted from blood, collected in a trial of the OX40 agonist ivuxolimab. The origin of the receptors is an adult with an advanced solid tumor such as melanoma, head and neck, liver or kidney cancer.

The rearrangement joins TRBV21-1 to TRBJ2-7; the DNA was not used to check the table's D call, TRBD2. TRBV21-1 is a recognized pseudogene. The CDR3 covers 15 residues. CDR3 nucleotide sequence: TGTGCCAGCAGCAAGTTAGGGACTAGTAACTACGAGCAGTACTTC. Protein: CASSKLGTSNYEQYF.

The chain couples TRBV27 to TRBJ2-3, with D possibly TRBD2 on 5 matching bases. Germline V gene data show CDR1 as MNHEY and CDR2 as SMNVEV (reference sequence). Trimming pared 5 bases from V and 4 bases from J, leaving 22 bases between. This CDR3 has 17 residues. CDR3 loop: CASSPSPGPQEADTQYF. CDR3 DNA sequence: TGTGCCAGCAGTCCTTCCCCCGGACCGCAGGAGGCAGATACGCAGTATTTT.